These 22 T cell receptor beta chains came from one sample sequenced in a study of early stage breast cancer tumors. Clones were read by immunoSEQ multiplex PCR, and TCRdb kept only the in-frame ones, dropping some. The repertoire holds about 24,000 clones, with roughly 64% as singletons. Input material: breast tumor tissue. The receptors derive from a person in their 60s with breast cancer.

The V and J genes are TRBV9 and TRBJ2-7; D possibly corresponds to TRBD2 (7 bases). There are 13 residues in the CDR3. CDR1 SGDLS and CDR2 YYNGEE come from the germline V gene. Deletions cut 0 bases from V and 9 bases from J, with 13 bases between. The CDR3 loop is CASSVGEGGGQYF. The DNA for the CDR3 is TGTGCCAGCAGCGTAGGAGAGGGAGGGGGGCAGTACTTC.

The table lists this clone with a few counts. This chain connects TRBV14 to TRBJ2-3; D is perhaps TRBD2 (6 bases). Trimming pared 0 bases from V and 8 bases from J, leaving 21 bases between. Germline V gene data show CDR1 as SGHDN and CDR2 as FVKESK. The CDR3 covers 17 residues. In DNA, the CDR3 is TGTGCCAGCAGCCAAGATACATTCAGCGGGCCTTTTAGTACGCAGTATTTT. This translates into CASSQDTFSGPFSTQYF.

The V gene is TRBV11-1, the J gene TRBJ2-3; 10 bases line up with TRBD2. CDR3 length: 15 amino acids. V dropped 0 bases and J dropped 4; count of bases not matched to a gene: 1. CDR1 and CDR2 from the germline V gene are SGHAT and FQDESV (reference sequence). In DNA, the CDR3 is TGTGCCAGCAGCTTAGCCGGACTAGCGGCAGATACGCAGTATTTT. It encodes CASSLAGLAADTQYF.

The chain joins TRBV30 to TRBJ2-1; 8 nucleotides match TRBD1. Germline V CDR1 and CDR2: GTSNPN, SVGIG (reference sequence). The CDR3 consists of 13 residues. The CDR3 loop reads CVVRDRTNNEQFF. CDR3 in DNA: TGTGTCGTGCGGGACAGGACGAACAATGAGCAGTTCTTC.

The CDR3 reads CASSVTRETQYF. The DNA for the CDR3 is TGTGCCAGCAGCGTGACAAGGGAGACCCAGTACTTC. V usage is TRBV7-2 and J usage is TRBJ2-5; D is ambiguous. CDR1 SGHTA and CDR2 FQGNSA come from the germline V gene. This CDR3 region has 12 residues. With 5 bases removed from V and 5 bases from J, the gap between germline ends came to 9 bases.

The rearrangement links TRBV2 to TRBJ2-7, with D tentatively TRBD2 (5 bases). V was trimmed by 3 bases and J by 6 bases, leaving 9 bases between them. Germline V lookup: CDR1 SNHLY, CDR2 FYNNEI. The CDR3 extends over 12 amino acids. Here the CDR3 reads CASSDGVGEQYF. CDR3 in DNA: TGTGCCAGCAGTGACGGGGTGGGCGAGCAGTACTTC.

This rearrangement joins TRBV7-7 to TRBJ2-3; 8 bases align to TRBD1. The CDR3 length is 14 residues. Per germline, CDR1 SSHAT and CDR2 FNYEAQ (reference sequence). Trimming at V came to 5 bases and at J to 5 bases, leaving 6 bases not matched to a gene. CDR3 DNA: TGTGCCAGCAGCCCGACAGGGGTCGGAGATACGCAGTATTTT. Its translation is CASSPTGVGDTQYF.

The rearrangement joins TRBV29-1 to TRBJ2-3, with TRBD2 identical over 7 bases. V lost 4 bases to trimming and J lost 2 bases; unmatched junction nucleotides: 6. The CDR3 runs to 14 residues. The germline gives CDR1 SQVTM, CDR2 ANQGSEA. CDR3 in amino acids: CSVGAGELTDTQYF. CDR3 DNA: TGCAGCGTTGGTGCGGGAGAGCTCACAGATACGCAGTATTTT.

DNA of the CDR3: TGTGCCAGCAGGATCCGGGACAGGGAAGAAACTTTCTTT. Its translation is CASRIRDREETFF. The rearrangement joins TRBV27 to TRBJ1-1; 9 bases are a match to TRBD1. J was trimmed by 12 bases and V by 6 bases; bases with no gene match: 11. CDR1 MNHEY and CDR2 SMNVEV come from the germline V gene (reference sequence). The CDR3 consists of 13 residues.

The table lists this clone with a few counts. The chain joins TRBV10-2 to TRBJ1-5; TRBD1 aligns across 7 bases. The ends lost 6 bases at V and 0 bases at J; junction bases unmatched: 5. Germline V gene data show CDR1 as WSHSY and CDR2 as SAAADI. This CDR3 is built from 15 residues. CDR3 in DNA: TGCGCCAGCAGGGAGCAGGGGGTTAGCAATCAGCCCCAGCATTTT. Protein product: CASREQGVSNQPQHF.

This clone was seen only a few times. This rearrangement joins TRBV5-1 to TRBJ2-7; TRBD2 matches at 13 bases. Trimming removed 5 bases from V and 4 bases from J; junction bases left unmatched: 3. There are 14 residues in the CDR3. Germline CDR1 reads SGHRS; CDR2 reads YFSETQ. Written as DNA, the CDR3 is TGCGCCAGCAGGGGACTAGCGGGACGATACGAGCAGTACTTC. Protein product: CASRGLAGRYEQYF.

In its sample, this clone was seen once. CDR3: CATSPGQLFRQYF. As DNA, the CDR3 is TGTGCCACCAGTCCGGGACAGTTGTTTCGTCAGTACTTC. This sequence joins TRBV15 and TRBJ2-5, with 7 bases that match TRBD1. The CDR3 extends over 13 amino acids. The ends lost 6 bases at V and 11 bases at J; junction bases unmatched: 12. From germline, CDR1 is LNHNV and CDR2 YYDKDF (reference sequence).

The chain is built from TRBV4-1 and TRBJ2-7, with a tentative D call TRBD2 (7 bases). Deletions cut 0 bases from V and 3 bases from J, with 15 bases between. CDR1 and CDR2 from the germline V gene are MGHRA and YSYEKL. The CDR3 is 16 residues long. CDR3 sequence: CASSQEGGARDYEQYF. The CDR3 DNA sequence: TGCGCCAGCAGCCAAGAGGGGGGGGCCCGGGACTACGAGCAGTACTTC.

This clone was detected only a few times. The chain recombines TRBV6-4 with TRBJ1-2; 7 bases line up with TRBD1. The trim removed 3 bases at V and 5 bases at J, leaving 9 bases unmatched. The length of the CDR3 is 15 residues. The V gene's germline CDR1 is MRHNA and CDR2 SNTAGT. The CDR3 reads CASSELGGGSYGYTF. CDR3 sequence (DNA): TGTGCCAGCAGTGAACTCGGAGGGGGCAGTTATGGCTACACCTTC.

A word on this clone: An end of the junction differs from the germline gene, which may be a read error. The genes are TRBV14 and TRBJ2-5; D gene ambiguous. CDR3 length: 12 amino acids. From germline, CDR1 is SGHDN and CDR2 FVKESK. The CDR3 DNA reads TGTGCCAGCAGCCAAGTGTACGAGATCCAGTACTTC. This encodes CASSQVYEIQYF.

The V gene is TRBV10-3, the J gene TRBJ2-3, with 14 bases matching TRBD2. V shed 6 bases and J 3 bases; nucleotides not matched to a gene: 5. CDR1 and CDR2 from the germline V gene are ENHRY and SYGVKD. The CDR3 consists of 16 residues. CDR3 coding DNA: TGTGCCATCAGGGGGACTAGCGGGAGCCGTACAGATACGCAGTATTTT. Protein: CAIRGTSGSRTDTQYF.

This sequence joins TRBV28 and TRBJ2-1; D not resolved. CDR3 length equals 12 residues. Germline loops: CDR1 MDHEN, CDR2 SYDVKM. V lost 7 bases and J lost 11, with 15 bases in between. CDR3 bases: TGTGCCAGCACCACCGCGACTGGCAAGCAGTTCTTC. Amino acid sequence: CASTTATGKQFF.

The chain carries TRBV2 and TRBJ2-1, with 8 bases that match TRBD2. Trimming cost V 6 bases and J 7 bases; bases outside gene matches: 11. CDR3 length: 15 residues. Germline loops: CDR1 SNHLY, CDR2 FYNNEI. CDR3 loop: CASSSKAGVGNEQFF. The CDR3 nucleotides are TGTGCCAGCAGCTCCAAAGCGGGAGTTGGGAATGAGCAGTTCTTC.

The rearrangement links TRBV4-3 to TRBJ2-2, with D possibly being TRBD1 (6 bases). Trimming cost V 1 base and J 6 bases, with 15 bases left between them. Germline V gene lookup returns CDR1 LGHNA and CDR2 YSLEER. The CDR3 extends over 16 amino acids. CDR3 bases: TGCGCCAGCAGCCAAGTTTGGGGGCGCAAGGCCGGGGAGCTGTTTTTT. Translation: CASSQVWGRKAGELFF.

The chain has TRBV6-5 and TRBJ2-7, with D hard to call. V was shortened by 0 bases and J by 2 bases, with 11 bases between the two germline ends. The CDR3 covers 15 residues. Germline-derived CDR1 and CDR2 are MNHEY and SVGAGI. The CDR3 DNA reads as TGTGCCAGCAGTTACTCGCGACACCCTACCTACGAGCAGTACTTC. Its protein product is CASSYSRHPTYEQYF.

This clone was picked up many times. The rearrangement links TRBV4-3 to TRBJ2-7; 8 bases fit TRBD1. Unmatched junction bases numbered 8, after V lost 3 bases and J lost 4 bases. This CDR3 has 15 residues. CDR1 is LGHNA and CDR2 is YSLEER in the germline V gene. CDR3 loop: CASSHGQGGAYEQYF. The CDR3 nucleotides read TGCGCCAGCAGCCATGGACAGGGAGGCGCATACGAGCAGTACTTC.

The V and J genes are TRBV4-3 and TRBJ2-5; TRBD2 agrees at 10 bases. This CDR3 comprises 17 residues. Germline-derived CDR1 and CDR2 are LGHNA and YSLEER. V shed 0 bases and J 5 bases; nucleotides not matched to a gene: 9. The DNA of the CDR3 is TGCGCCAGCAGCCAAGATTCGGTAGCGGGAGGATTTGAGACCCAGTACTTC. Translating gives CASSQDSVAGGFETQYF.